Below, 31 T cell receptor beta chains from the same sample are listed, as sequenced in a study of blood T cell repertoires in COVID-19. Assay: immunoSEQ multiplex PCR; the TCRdb copy retains only in-frame clones and omits some. The table shows 200,000 to 250,000 clones, with 65% to 90% occurring only once. Specimen: peripheral blood. Receptors were obtained from a man aged 50-60 years with COVID-19, enrolled during active disease.

This clone was counted between two and nine times. The chain recombines TRBV5-1 with TRBJ1-6, with 7 bases aligning to TRBD1. CDR3 length: 15 amino acids. CDR1 and CDR2 (germline): SGHRS, YFSETQ. J was trimmed by 7 bases and V by 4 bases; bases with no gene match: 8. The CDR3 region is CASSTSQGRNSPLHF. The CDR3 bases are TGCGCCAGCAGCACTTCACAGGGGAGAAATTCACCCCTCCACTTT.

This rearrangement joins TRBV7-2 to TRBJ1-3; 11 bases fit TRBD1. Per germline, CDR1 SGHTA and CDR2 FQGNSA. The CDR3 has 16 residues. V was pared by 5 bases and J by 3 bases, with 6 bases of the junction left unmatched. CDR3 sequence (DNA): TGTGCCAGCAGCCCAGGACAGGGGGCGCGTGGAAACACCATATATTTT. It specifies CASSPGQGARGNTIYF. The full variable domain, its missing parts supplied by reference TRBV7-2 and TRBJ1-3, is GAGVSQSPSNKVTEKGKDVELRCDPISGHTALYWYRQSLGQGLEFLIYFQGNSAPDKSGLPSDRFSAERTGGSVSTLTIQRTQQEDSAVYLCASSPGQGARGNTIYFGEGSWLTVV.

This rearrangement joins TRBV7-9 to TRBJ1-1; perhaps TRBD1 as D (5 bases). The CDR3 totals 14 residues. The V end lost 3 bases, the J end lost 5 bases, and 13 bases lay between the germline ends. Per germline, CDR1 SEHNR and CDR2 FQNEAQ (reference sequence). CDR3 sequence (DNA): TGTGCCAGCAGCTTCGGACACCCTCGGACTGAAGCTTTCTTT. It specifies CASSFGHPRTEAFF.

The chain uses TRBV18 and TRBJ1-1, with 11 bases fitting TRBD1. The CDR3 is 16 amino acids. J gave up 0 bases and V 6 bases, and 6 bases lay outside the gene matches. Germline V gene sequence: CDR1 KGHSH, CDR2 LQKENI. DNA for the CDR3: TGTGCCAGCTCCCGGGACAGGGGGTGGCTGAACACTGAAGCTTTCTTT. As protein: CASSRDRGWLNTEAFF.

This rearrangement joins TRBV28 to TRBJ2-7, with 8 positions matching TRBD1. This CDR3 contains 15 residues. Germline values: CDR1 MDHEN, CDR2 SYDVKM. Trimming cost V 3 bases and J 0 bases; bases outside gene matches: 4. This CDR3 reads CASSLPGQGSYEQYF. DNA for the CDR3: TGTGCCAGCAGTTTGCCCGGACAGGGCTCCTACGAGCAGTACTTC.

The J gene is TRBJ1-4, the V gene TRBV7-2; the match to TRBD1 covers 9 bases. The CDR3 totals 15 residues. The V gene's germline CDR1 is SGHTA and CDR2 FQGNSA. V lost 3 bases to trimming and J lost 8 bases; unmatched junction nucleotides: 7. CDR3 sequence: CASSLDRGYREKLFF. In nucleotides, the CDR3 is TGTGCCAGCAGCTTGGACAGGGGATATAGGGAAAAACTGTTTTTT.

This clone has more than one count but fewer than ten. V is TRBV7-9 and J is TRBJ2-7; 10 nucleotides align to TRBD2. This CDR3 contains 13 residues. After removal of 3 bases from V and 4 bases from J, the junction contained 0 bases not matched to a gene. The V gene's germline CDR1 is SEHNR and CDR2 FQNEAQ (reference sequence). CDR3 coding DNA: TGTGCCAGCAGCTTTAGCGGGGGGTACGAGCAGTACTTC. Its protein is CASSFSGGYEQYF.

This rearrangement joins TRBV2 to TRBJ1-2, with D maybe TRBD1 (6 bases). In germline, CDR1 is SNHLY, CDR2 FYNNEI. Trimming removed 7 bases from V and 0 bases from J, with 12 bases in between. The CDR3 extends over 14 amino acids. The CDR3 region is CASNGGATNYGYTF. The CDR3 region has the DNA TGTGCCAGCAATGGGGGGGCCACTAACTATGGCTACACCTTC.

This clone appeared a few times. The chain has TRBV19 and TRBJ1-3, with TRBD1 as a possible D gene (5 bases). Germline values: CDR1 LNHDA, CDR2 SQIVND (reference sequence). This CDR3 is built from 18 residues. Trimming cost V 7 bases and J 4 bases, with 26 bases left between them. The CDR3 sequence is CASKSEFQGDGFGNTIYF. The CDR3 coding sequence is TGTGCCAGTAAATCTGAATTTCAGGGCGATGGTTTCGGAAACACCATATATTTT. Looking up the rest from reference TRBV19 and TRBJ1-3 gives the full variable domain: DGGITQSPKYLFRKEGQNVTLSCEQNLNHDAMYWYRQDPGQGLRLIYYSQIVNDFQKGDIAEGYSVSREKKESFPLTVTSAQKNPTAFYLCASKSEFQGDGFGNTIYFGEGSWLTVV.

The DNA of the CDR3 is TGCGCCAGCAGCTACCAGGGGCCGGGCACTGAAGCTTTCTTT. It specifies CASSYQGPGTEAFF. This chain uses TRBV5-1 with TRBJ1-1; TRBD1 might be the D (6 bases). Germline V gene data show CDR1 as SGHRS and CDR2 as YFSETQ. V shed 3 bases and J shed 4 bases, with 13 bases lying between them. The CDR3 has 14 amino acids. The variable domain in full, with the rest retrieved from reference TRBV5-1 and TRBJ1-1, is KAGVTQTPRYLIKTRGQQVTLSCSPISGHRSVSWYQQTPGQGLQFLFEYFSETQRNKGNFPGRFSGRQFSNSRSEMNVSTLELGDSALYLCASSYQGPGTEAFFGQGTRLTVV.

In DNA, the CDR3 is TGTGCCAGCAGCCCCCCTGGGGGGGGCCCAAATGAGCAGTTCTTC. Translation: CASSPPGGGPNEQFF. V usage is TRBV7-3 and J usage is TRBJ2-1, with D tentatively TRBD2 (7 bases). The CDR3 is 15 residues long. Deletions cut 5 bases from V and 7 bases from J, with 18 bases between. Looked up from germline, CDR1 is SGHTA and CDR2 is FQGTGA. Variable domain in full (rest from reference TRBV7-3 and TRBJ2-1): GAGVSQTPSNKVTEKGKYVELRCDPISGHTALYWYRQSLGQGPEFLIYFQGTGAADDSGLPNDRFFAVRPEGSVSTLKIQRTERGDSAVYLCASSPPGGGPNEQFFGPGTRLTVL.

The chain has TRBV18 and TRBJ2-7; the D gene is possibly TRBD2 (6 bases). CDR1 is KGHSH, CDR2 LQKENI, per germline. V shed 0 bases and J shed 3 bases, with 12 bases lying between them. The CDR3 spans 15 residues. The CDR3 spells CASSPPTGGDYEQYF. For the CDR3, the DNA is TGTGCCAGCTCACCACCAACCGGCGGGGACTACGAGCAGTACTTC.

The rearrangement links TRBV4-2 to TRBJ1-3; 10 bases are shared with TRBD1. J was trimmed by 2 bases and V by 1 base; bases with no gene match: 8. This CDR3 spans 18 amino acids. Germline V gene data show CDR1 as LGHNA and CDR2 as YNFKEQ. In DNA, the CDR3 is TGTGCCAGCAGCCAAGTCTTGTCGGGACAGGGGACTGGAAACACCATATATTTT. Its protein product is CASSQVLSGQGTGNTIYF.

The V and J genes are TRBV5-1 and TRBJ1-4; possible D gene TRBD1, 5 bases. The CDR3 totals 15 residues. Germline CDR1 is SGHRS and CDR2 is YFSETQ. Trimming shortened V by 3 bases and J by 0 bases, and 9 bases separated the two germline ends. CDR3 in amino acids: CASSSDRATNEKLFF. The CDR3 bases are TGCGCCAGCAGCTCAGACAGAGCAACTAATGAAAAACTGTTTTTT.

This chain uses TRBV7-2 with TRBJ1-5, with 7 bases lining up with TRBD1. The CDR3 covers 19 residues. The germline CDR1 and CDR2 sequences are SGHTA and FQGNSA. V trimming: 3 bases; J trimming: 0 bases; junction bases outside the gene matches: 14. CDR3 DNA: TGTGCCAGCAGCTTCTACAGGGGTGTAGCTTCGACTAGCAATCAGCCCCAGCATTTT. Protein sequence: CASSFYRGVASTSNQPQHF.

This clone came up once. The genes are TRBV21-1 and TRBJ2-7; no check of the table's D call, TRBD1, against the DNA was made. TRBV21-1 is assigned pseudogene status. CDR3 length: 16 residues. For the CDR3, the DNA is TGTGCCAGCCCCCTGTCACCCGACATATCTTCCTACGAGCAGTACTTC. Translating it yields CASPLSPDISSYEQYF.

This clone was seen only once. This chain joins TRBV11-2 and TRBJ2-6; no clear D gene. CDR1 and CDR2 (germline): SGHAT, FQNNGV. V was pared by 2 bases and J by 0 bases, with 8 bases between. This CDR3 spans 16 amino acids. The CDR3 DNA is TGTGCCAGCAGCTTATACGAGAGCTCTGGGGCCAACGTCCTGACTTTC. This sequence encodes CASSLYESSGANVLTF.

This clone was observed a few times. This chain uses TRBV19 with TRBJ2-1; weak D call: TRBD2 (7 bases). With 7 bases removed from V and 8 bases from J, the gap between germline ends came to 12 bases. Germline V gene sequence: CDR1 LNHDA, CDR2 SQIVND (reference sequence). The CDR3 spans 12 residues. The CDR3 reads CASMGGPYEQFF. The CDR3 nucleotides are TGTGCCAGTATGGGGGGGCCCTATGAGCAGTTCTTC. Using reference TRBV19 and TRBJ2-1 for the parts outside the CDR3, the full variable domain is DGGITQSPKYLFRKEGQNVTLSCEQNLNHDAMYWYRQDPGQGLRLIYYSQIVNDFQKGDIAEGYSVSREKKESFPLTVTSAQKNPTAFYLCASMGGPYEQFFGPGTRLTVL.

The chain carries TRBV27 and TRBJ1-4; 7 positions agree with TRBD1. The trim removed 5 bases at V and 11 bases at J, leaving 14 bases unmatched. This CDR3 contains 15 residues. Germline values: CDR1 MNHEY, CDR2 SMNVEV (reference sequence). The CDR3 spells CASSRRDSPIGKLFF. The CDR3 DNA follows: TGTGCCAGCAGTCGAAGGGACAGCCCCATTGGTAAACTGTTTTTT.

This chain joins TRBV30 and TRBJ1-2, with 10 bases that match TRBD1. This CDR3 spans 15 amino acids. V dropped 4 bases and J dropped 4; count of bases not matched to a gene: 9. Germline V CDR1 and CDR2: GTSNPN, SVGIG (reference sequence). The CDR3 protein is CAWKGTGDLVYGYTF. Here the CDR3 DNA reads TGTGCCTGGAAAGGGACAGGGGATCTCGTCTATGGCTACACCTTC.

This CDR3 is CASSPPGFLEEQFF. The CDR3 nucleotides read TGTGCCAGCAGTCCGCCAGGGTTTTTGGAAGAGCAGTTCTTC. V is TRBV6-5 and J is TRBJ2-1; D is perhaps TRBD1 (5 bases). CDR3 length: 14 residues. Germline V gene data show CDR1 as MNHEY and CDR2 as SVGAGI. The V end lost 5 bases, the J end lost 10 bases, and 18 bases lay between the germline ends.

In this sample, this clone turned up once. This chain links TRBV27 with TRBJ2-1, with D possibly being TRBD2 (6 bases). Germline CDR1 is MNHEY and CDR2 is SMNVEV (reference sequence). This CDR3 is 14 amino acids long. Trimming cost V 5 bases and J 1 base, with 9 bases left between them. CDR3 amino acids: CASSDSGSYNEQFF. The CDR3 nucleotides are TGTGCCAGCAGTGATAGCGGTTCCTACAATGAGCAGTTCTTC.

The chain links TRBV3-1 (or the pseudogene TRBV3-2) to TRBJ1-5, with 7 bases matching TRBD1. The germline CDR1 and CDR2 sequences are LGHDT and YNNKEL (reference sequence). The CDR3 is 16 amino acids. V gave up 2 bases and J gave up 2 bases; unmatched junction bases: 6. DNA for the CDR3: TGTGCCAGCAGCCAAACAGGGGTGGCTGGCAATCAGCCCCAGCATTTT. Its translation: CASSQTGVAGNQPQHF.

J is TRBJ2-7 and V is TRBV5-1; no definite D call. Trimming removed 1 base at V and 0 bases at J, with 8 bases between. From germline, CDR1 is SGHRS and CDR2 YFSETQ. There are 14 residues in the CDR3. CDR3 in DNA: TGCGCCAGCAGCTTGACAGTAAACTCCTACGAGCAGTACTTC. It yields the protein CASSLTVNSYEQYF. The whole variable domain, remainder taken from reference TRBV5-1 and TRBJ2-7, is KAGVTQTPRYLIKTRGQQVTLSCSPISGHRSVSWYQQTPGQGLQFLFEYFSETQRNKGNFPGRFSGRQFSNSRSEMNVSTLELGDSALYLCASSLTVNSYEQYFGPGTRLTVT.

The rearrangement uses TRBV19 and TRBJ2-1; 10 nucleotides align to TRBD1. This CDR3 has 16 residues. CDR1 is LNHDA and CDR2 is SQIVND in the germline V gene (reference sequence). J lost 8 bases, V lost 4 bases, and 11 bases had no gene match. This chain's CDR3 is CASSTSGTGVIDEQFF. The CDR3 nucleotides are TGTGCCAGTAGTACCTCCGGGACAGGGGTTATCGATGAGCAGTTCTTC. Drawing the rest from reference TRBV19 and TRBJ2-1, the complete variable domain is DGGITQSPKYLFRKEGQNVTLSCEQNLNHDAMYWYRQDPGQGLRLIYYSQIVNDFQKGDIAEGYSVSREKKESFPLTVTSAQKNPTAFYLCASSTSGTGVIDEQFFGPGTRLTVL.

DNA of the CDR3: TGTGCCAGCTCACCGGGACAGCGAGGGACTGAAGCTTTCTTT. It yields the protein CASSPGQRGTEAFF. The V and J genes are TRBV18 and TRBJ1-1, with 7 bases that match TRBD1. J was trimmed by 5 bases and V by 3 bases; bases with no gene match: 6. This CDR3 region has 14 residues. Germline V gene sequence: CDR1 KGHSH, CDR2 LQKENI.

The gene calls are TRBV6-5 and TRBJ1-1; 8 bases match TRBD1. CDR3 size: 14 residues. The V gene end was trimmed by 6 bases and the J gene end by 3 bases; junction bases not matched to a gene: 6. Germline V gene sequence: CDR1 MNHEY, CDR2 SVGAGI. CDR3 bases: TGTGCCAGCAGCCAGACACAGGGGGACACTGAAGCTTTCTTT. Encoded protein: CASSQTQGDTEAFF.

V gene TRBV3-1 (or the pseudogene TRBV3-2) combines with J gene TRBJ2-2; no clear D gene. Germline V gives CDR1 LGHDT, CDR2 YNNKEL (reference sequence). V lost 4 bases and J 4 bases, leaving 7 bases between the germline ends. The CDR3 has 13 amino acids. In DNA form, the CDR3 reads TGTGCCAGCAGCCCTCGTCGCACCGGGGAGCTGTTTTTT. Encoded protein: CASSPRRTGELFF.

CDR3 amino acids: CASSRKVGGNEQFF. The CDR3 DNA follows: TGTGCCAGCAGCCGCAAAGTAGGCGGCAATGAGCAGTTCTTC. The chain couples TRBV16 to TRBJ2-1; D remains ambiguous. Deletions cut 4 bases from V and 6 bases from J, with 13 bases between. Germline-derived CDR1 and CDR2 are KGHSY and FQNENV. The length of the CDR3 is 14 residues.

The chain has TRBV5-1 and TRBJ2-5, with D possibly being TRBD2 (6 bases). Per the germline V gene, CDR1 is SGHRS and CDR2 is YFSETQ. The CDR3 runs 15 residues. V was cut by 1 base and J by 3 bases, with 13 bases left in between. CDR3 protein: CASSLISTGEETQYF. The DNA for the CDR3 is TGCGCCAGCAGCTTGATTAGTACGGGGGAAGAGACCCAGTACTTC. Complete variable domain (other parts from reference TRBV5-1 and TRBJ2-5): KAGVTQTPRYLIKTRGQQVTLSCSPISGHRSVSWYQQTPGQGLQFLFEYFSETQRNKGNFPGRFSGRQFSNSRSEMNVSTLELGDSALYLCASSLISTGEETQYFGPGTRLLVL.

V gene TRBV3-1 (or the pseudogene TRBV3-2) combines with J gene TRBJ1-1; D call uncertain. Germline-derived CDR1 and CDR2 are LGHDT and YNNKEL (reference sequence). V was trimmed by 8 bases and J by 0 bases, leaving 10 bases between them. CDR3 length: 13 amino acids. The CDR3 here is CASALAMNTEAFF. Here the CDR3 DNA reads TGTGCCAGCGCCTTAGCCATGAACACTGAAGCTTTCTTT.